This is a list of T cell receptor beta chains from one sample in a study of T cell responses to AZD1222 COVID-19 vaccine. Generated by immunoSEQ multiplex PCR, the TCRdb table keeps only in-frame clones and is missing some. Here the sample spans some 86,000 clones, about 90% being singletons. Sequencing used peripheral blood, obtained 28 days after the second AZD1222 dose. These receptors originate from an adult who received the AZD1222 COVID-19 vaccine. Both conserved end residues are part of each CDR3. A D gene is named only where the DNA matches it firmly. Rows give clone size only sometimes, using once, few, many, or a class for an expanded clone.

d_call: -; j_call: TRBJ2-1; clone_size: -; v_call: TRBV9; cdr3_aa: CASSVGRDMRFDEQFF; cdr3_nt: TGTGCCAGCAGCGTAGGTCGGGATATGCGCTTCGATGAGCAGTTCTTC
d_call: TRBD1; j_call: TRBJ2-5; clone_size: -; v_call: TRBV11-3; cdr3_aa: CASSRDRGQETQYF; cdr3_nt: TGTGCCAGCAGCCGGGACAGGGGGCAGGAGACCCAGTACTTC
d_call: -; j_call: TRBJ2-1; clone_size: few; v_call: TRBV12-3/TRBV12-4; cdr3_aa: CASKGVYNEQFF; cdr3_nt: TGTGCCAGCAAAGGAGTCTACAATGAGCAGTTCTTC
d_call: TRBD2; j_call: TRBJ2-1; clone_size: -; v_call: TRBV18; cdr3_aa: CASSPLASGSYNEQFF; cdr3_nt: TGTGCCAGCTCACCACTGGCTAGCGGGAGCTACAATGAGCAGTTCTTC
d_call: -; j_call: TRBJ1-1; clone_size: once; v_call: TRBV2; cdr3_aa: CASSEVSPYTEAFF; cdr3_nt: TGTGCCAGCAGTGAAGTCAGCCCTTACACTGAAGCTTTCTTT
d_call: -; j_call: TRBJ1-2; clone_size: few; v_call: TRBV30; cdr3_aa: CARTDGASYGYTF; cdr3_nt: TGTGCCAGAACCGACGGAGCCAGTTATGGCTACACCTTC
d_call: -; j_call: TRBJ1-1; clone_size: once; v_call: TRBV19; cdr3_aa: CASNTGYTEAFF; cdr3_nt: TGTGCCAGTAACACAGGCTACACTGAAGCTTTCTTT
d_call: TRBD1; j_call: TRBJ2-3; clone_size: once; v_call: TRBV9; cdr3_aa: CASSATGEESTDTQYF; cdr3_nt: TGTGCCAGCAGCGCGACAGGGGAAGAGAGCACAGATACGCAGTATTTT
d_call: -; j_call: TRBJ2-2; clone_size: -; v_call: TRBV24-1; cdr3_aa: CATSEPKRNTGELFF; cdr3_nt: TGTGCCACCAGTGAGCCTAAAAGGAACACCGGGGAGCTGTTTTTT
d_call: -; j_call: TRBJ1-1; clone_size: -; v_call: TRBV28; cdr3_aa: CASSLGRYEAFF; cdr3_nt: TGTGCCAGCAGTTTGGGGAGATATGAAGCTTTCTTT
d_call: -; j_call: TRBJ1-4; clone_size: -; v_call: TRBV24-1; cdr3_aa: CATSDPDEGSNEKLFF; cdr3_nt: TGTGCCACCAGTGACCCAGATGAAGGTTCGAATGAAAAACTGTTTTTT
d_call: -; j_call: TRBJ1-5; clone_size: -; v_call: TRBV18; cdr3_aa: CASSLQPGRQNQPQHF; cdr3_nt: TGTGCCAGCTCATTGCAACCGGGACGCCAAAATCAGCCCCAGCATTTT
d_call: TRBD2; j_call: TRBJ2-5; clone_size: -; v_call: TRBV2; cdr3_aa: CASAMTSGRLETQYF; cdr3_nt: TGTGCCAGCGCGATGACTAGCGGGAGGTTAGAGACCCAGTACTTC
d_call: TRBD2; j_call: TRBJ2-5; clone_size: -; v_call: TRBV2; cdr3_aa: CASTTSGIQETQYF; cdr3_nt: TGTGCCAGCACGACTAGCGGAATACAAGAGACCCAGTACTTC
d_call: -; j_call: TRBJ1-5; clone_size: few; v_call: TRBV20-1; cdr3_aa: CSASQGNQPQHF; cdr3_nt: TGCAGTGCTAGTCAGGGAAATCAGCCCCAGCATTTT
d_call: TRBD2; j_call: TRBJ2-7; clone_size: -; v_call: TRBV19; cdr3_aa: CASSSTGTSGKVSYEQYF; cdr3_nt: TGTGCCAGTAGTTCGACCGGGACTAGCGGGAAAGTCTCCTACGAGCAGTACTTC
d_call: -; j_call: TRBJ2-3; clone_size: -; v_call: TRBV28; cdr3_aa: CASSSRNADTQYF; cdr3_nt: TGTGCCAGCAGTTCAAGAAACGCAGATACGCAGTATTTT
d_call: -; j_call: TRBJ2-7; clone_size: -; v_call: TRBV6-5; cdr3_aa: CASSYSWELYEQYF; cdr3_nt: TGTGCCAGCAGTTACTCCTGGGAACTTTACGAGCAGTACTTC
d_call: -; j_call: TRBJ2-2; clone_size: once; v_call: TRBV24-1; cdr3_aa: CATSDLRSRENTGELFF; cdr3_nt: TGTGCCACCAGTGATTTGCGCTCTAGGGAGAACACCGGGGAGCTGTTTTTT
d_call: -; j_call: TRBJ2-3; clone_size: -; v_call: TRBV18; cdr3_aa: CASSPRRGSTDTQYF; cdr3_nt: TGTGCCAGCTCACCACGGAGGGGCTCCACAGATACGCAGTATTTT
d_call: -; j_call: TRBJ1-1; clone_size: -; v_call: TRBV11-2; cdr3_aa: CASSLALNTEAFF; cdr3_nt: TGTGCCAGCAGCTTAGCCCTGAACACTGAAGCTTTCTTT
d_call: TRBD2; j_call: TRBJ2-2; clone_size: -; v_call: TRBV19; cdr3_aa: CASSIALGLAAGELFF; cdr3_nt: TGTGCCAGTAGTATCGCCCTGGGACTAGCGGCCGGGGAGCTGTTTTTT
d_call: -; j_call: TRBJ2-4; clone_size: -; v_call: TRBV29-1; cdr3_aa: CSVLSPGDIQYF; cdr3_nt: TGCAGCGTTCTGAGCCCGGGGGACATTCAGTACTTC
d_call: -; j_call: TRBJ2-3; clone_size: -; v_call: TRBV28; cdr3_aa: CASSRGDLHTDTQYF; cdr3_nt: TGTGCCAGCAGTCGCGGGGACCTCCACACAGATACGCAGTATTTT
d_call: -; j_call: TRBJ1-2; clone_size: -; v_call: TRBV13; cdr3_aa: CASSLTTSDRGYTF; cdr3_nt: TGTGCCAGCAGCCTCACCACATCGGACCGTGGCTACACCTTC
d_call: -; j_call: TRBJ1-5; clone_size: -; v_call: TRBV6-5; cdr3_aa: CASSYSTSGGNQPQHF; cdr3_nt: TGTGCCAGCAGTTACTCGACATCGGGGGGCAATCAGCCCCAGCATTTT
d_call: -; j_call: TRBJ1-4; clone_size: -; v_call: TRBV30; cdr3_aa: CAWSVGTAGEKLFF; cdr3_nt: TGTGCCTGGAGTGTAGGGACTGCCGGTGAAAAACTGTTTTTT
d_call: TRBD2; j_call: TRBJ2-3; clone_size: -; v_call: TRBV25-1; cdr3_aa: CASSPREGPFTDTQYF; cdr3_nt: TGTGCCAGCAGTCCCCGGGAGGGTCCCTTCACAGATACGCAGTATTTT
d_call: -; j_call: TRBJ1-2; clone_size: -; v_call: TRBV10-3; cdr3_aa: CAISESGTWVNYGYTF; cdr3_nt: TGTGCCATCAGTGAGTCAGGGACCTGGGTGAACTATGGCTACACCTTC
d_call: -; j_call: TRBJ1-5; clone_size: -; v_call: TRBV19; cdr3_aa: CASSIVRAARNQPQHF; cdr3_nt: TGTGCCAGTAGTATCGTCAGGGCCGCCCGCAATCAGCCCCAGCATTTT
d_call: -; j_call: TRBJ1-1; clone_size: -; v_call: TRBV4-1; cdr3_aa: CASSQDWGGAEAFF; cdr3_nt: TGCGCCAGCAGCCAAGATTGGGGGGGTGCGGAAGCTTTCTTT
d_call: TRBD1; j_call: TRBJ2-3; clone_size: -; v_call: TRBV5-1; cdr3_aa: CASSVTGVFSDTQYF; cdr3_nt: TGCGCCAGCAGCGTTACAGGGGTGTTTTCAGATACGCAGTATTTT
d_call: -; j_call: TRBJ2-3; clone_size: -; v_call: TRBV2; cdr3_aa: CASSDQRADTQYF; cdr3_nt: TGTGCCAGCAGTGACCAGCGAGCAGATACGCAGTATTTT
d_call: TRBD1; j_call: TRBJ2-5; clone_size: -; v_call: TRBV7-2; cdr3_aa: CASSVARGQETQYF; cdr3_nt: TGTGCCAGCAGCGTAGCTAGGGGGCAGGAGACCCAGTACTTC
d_call: -; j_call: TRBJ1-1; clone_size: once; v_call: TRBV7-9; cdr3_aa: CASSLRAGVNTEAFF; cdr3_nt: TGTGCCAGCAGCTTAAGGGCGGGCGTGAACACTGAAGCTTTCTTT
d_call: -; j_call: TRBJ1-2; clone_size: -; v_call: TRBV10-3; cdr3_aa: CAISETTDFYGYTF; cdr3_nt: TGTGCCATCAGTGAGACGACGGATTTTTATGGCTACACCTTC
d_call: -; j_call: TRBJ2-3; clone_size: -; v_call: TRBV5-8; cdr3_aa: CASSWAVGGRGTDTQYF; cdr3_nt: TGTGCCAGCAGCTGGGCCGTGGGCGGAAGGGGCACAGATACGCAGTATTTT
d_call: -; j_call: TRBJ2-2; clone_size: -; v_call: TRBV3-1/TRBV3-2; cdr3_aa: CASSPNTGELFF; cdr3_nt: TGTGCCAGCAGCCCGAACACCGGGGAGCTGTTTTTT
d_call: -; j_call: TRBJ2-1; clone_size: -; v_call: TRBV4-2; cdr3_aa: CASSLTAVTAYNEQFF; cdr3_nt: TGTGCCAGCAGCCTAACAGCCGTAACCGCCTACAATGAGCAGTTCTTC
d_call: TRBD1; j_call: TRBJ1-2; clone_size: once; v_call: TRBV6-5; cdr3_aa: CASRSAGTGSGGYTF; cdr3_nt: TGTGCCAGCAGGTCCGCCGGGACAGGGTCGGGGGGCTACACCTTC
d_call: -; j_call: TRBJ1-2; clone_size: once; v_call: TRBV7-2; cdr3_aa: CASSPPGGDYGYTF; cdr3_nt: TGTGCCAGCAGCCCCCCCGGCGGAGACTATGGCTACACCTTC
d_call: TRBD2; j_call: TRBJ2-5; clone_size: -; v_call: TRBV19; cdr3_aa: CASSIETSGSGTQYF; cdr3_nt: TGTGCCAGTAGTATAGAGACTAGCGGGAGTGGGACCCAGTACTTC
d_call: -; j_call: TRBJ1-5; clone_size: -; v_call: TRBV7-9; cdr3_aa: CASSPTTLGNQPQHF; cdr3_nt: TGTGCCAGCAGCCCAACGACTTTGGGCAATCAGCCCCAGCATTTT
d_call: -; j_call: TRBJ2-6; clone_size: -; v_call: TRBV29-1; cdr3_aa: CSVNSGANVLTF; cdr3_nt: TGCAGCGTTAACTCTGGGGCCAACGTCCTGACTTTC
d_call: -; j_call: TRBJ2-1; clone_size: once; v_call: TRBV5-1; cdr3_aa: CASSPTVWPGPTYNEQFF; cdr3_nt: TGCGCCAGCAGCCCTACCGTATGGCCGGGACCCACCTACAATGAGCAGTTCTTC
d_call: -; j_call: TRBJ2-1; clone_size: -; v_call: TRBV29-1; cdr3_aa: CSVVRQGRSEQFF; cdr3_nt: TGCAGCGTTGTACGTCAGGGGAGGAGTGAGCAGTTCTTC
d_call: -; j_call: TRBJ2-7; clone_size: -; v_call: TRBV12-3/TRBV12-4; cdr3_aa: CASSRTSTYEQYF; cdr3_nt: TGTGCCAGCAGCCGAACTAGTACCTACGAGCAGTACTTC
d_call: -; j_call: TRBJ2-4; clone_size: -; v_call: TRBV24-1; cdr3_aa: CAPSPRRLAKNIQYF; cdr3_nt: TGTGCCCCTTCGCCCCGGAGGCTAGCCAAAAACATTCAGTACTTC
d_call: -; j_call: TRBJ1-2; clone_size: few; v_call: TRBV24-1; cdr3_aa: CATSDTGTPRGYTF; cdr3_nt: TGTGCCACCAGTGACACAGGGACCCCCAGAGGCTACACCTTC
d_call: -; j_call: TRBJ1-5; clone_size: -; v_call: TRBV28; cdr3_aa: CASSSPGRPQHF; cdr3_nt: TGTGCCAGCAGTTCTCCTGGCAGGCCCCAGCATTTT
d_call: -; j_call: TRBJ1-1; clone_size: -; v_call: TRBV5-3; cdr3_aa: CARRSDGEAFF; cdr3_nt: TGTGCCAGAAGATCCGACGGTGAAGCTTTCTTT
d_call: TRBD2; j_call: TRBJ2-7; clone_size: -; v_call: TRBV19; cdr3_aa: CASSRRLAGALEQYF; cdr3_nt: TGTGCCAGTAGTCGTCGGCTAGCGGGAGCCCTCGAGCAGTACTTC
d_call: TRBD1; j_call: TRBJ2-7; clone_size: once; v_call: TRBV4-1; cdr3_aa: CASSLKKGAGGYEQYF; cdr3_nt: TGCGCCAGCAGCCTAAAGAAAGGGGCAGGGGGCTACGAGCAGTACTTC
d_call: -; j_call: TRBJ1-3; clone_size: -; v_call: TRBV5-1; cdr3_aa: CASSPSGVSSGNTIYF; cdr3_nt: TGCGCCAGCAGCCCCTCGGGGGTGAGCTCTGGAAACACCATATATTTT
d_call: -; j_call: TRBJ1-1; clone_size: -; v_call: TRBV18; cdr3_aa: CASSLQGGTEAFF; cdr3_nt: TGTGCCAGCTCTCTACAGGGTGGCACTGAAGCTTTCTTT
d_call: TRBD2; j_call: TRBJ2-1; clone_size: -; v_call: TRBV6-5; cdr3_aa: CATKREPINNEQFF; cdr3_nt: TGTGCCACCAAGCGGGAACCGATAAACAATGAGCAGTTCTTC
d_call: -; j_call: TRBJ2-2; clone_size: -; v_call: TRBV30; cdr3_aa: CAWDGRGPPNTGELFF; cdr3_nt: TGTGCCTGGGACGGACGGGGCCCTCCGAACACCGGGGAGCTGTTTTTT
d_call: -; j_call: TRBJ1-1; clone_size: -; v_call: TRBV5-1; cdr3_aa: CASSLANVQGGRNTEAFF; cdr3_nt: TGCGCCAGCAGCTTGGCCAATGTCCAGGGAGGAAGAAACACTGAAGCTTTCTTT
d_call: -; j_call: TRBJ2-3; clone_size: -; v_call: TRBV19; cdr3_aa: CASSIGAGDTQYF; cdr3_nt: TGTGCCAGTAGTATTGGGGCCGGGGATACGCAGTATTTT
d_call: -; j_call: TRBJ1-5; clone_size: -; v_call: TRBV19; cdr3_aa: CASTEQNSNQPQHF; cdr3_nt: TGTGCCAGTACGGAGCAGAATAGCAATCAGCCCCAGCATTTT